This TCR beta chain was recorded in a study of T cell clonality in common variable immunodeficiency. This clone was seen at least ten times. Coverage ceases 3 residues before the CDR3 finishes, and the germline J gene fills in the end. Using immunoSEQ multiplex PCR, the repertoire was profiled, and TCRdb retains in-frame clones only, with some absent. Recorded here are tens of thousands of clones, none singletons. The CDR3 is 15 amino acids. The germline CDR1 and CDR2 sequences are DFQATT and SNEGSKA (reference sequence). Material for sequencing was peripheral blood mononuclear cells. The rearrangement joins TRBV20-1 to TRBJ2-2; 10 nucleotides align to TRBD1. The receptor's source is a person between 18 and 75 years old in good health. CDR3 DNA (partial): TGCAGTGCTAGACTGGACGGACAGGGGGATGAAAAG. Amino acid sequence: CSARLDGQGDEK. The full CDR3 protein is CSARLDGQGDEKLFF.